The 32 T cell receptor beta chains in this list originate from one sample, sequenced in a study of shared clonotypes between healthy human individuals. The assay was immunoSEQ multiplex PCR, and TCRdb's table has in-frame clones only and misses some. This table holds 2 million to 2.5 million clones, approximately 93% found once. Sequencing input: naive CD4+ T cells from PBMCs. Subset here: CD45RA+ positively selected. Receptors originate from a man between 18 and 29 years old in good health. Some clones in this sample may be carry-over from other donors' samples.

The chain is built from TRBV18 and TRBJ2-7; 7 bases align to TRBD1. CDR3 length: 15 residues. The V and J ends lost 6 bases and 6 bases, in that order; junction bases with no gene match: 14. Germline V gene lookup returns CDR1 KGHSH and CDR2 LQKENI. The CDR3 here is CASSPTDRVGREQYF. CDR3 sequence (DNA): TGTGCCAGCTCGCCTACCGACAGGGTAGGACGCGAGCAGTACTTC.

The gene calls are TRBV5-4 and TRBJ2-5; D gene unclear. The V end lost 4 bases, the J end lost 5 bases, and 12 bases lay between the germline ends. The germline CDR1 and CDR2 sequences are SGHNT and YYREEE (reference sequence). The length of the CDR3 is 13 residues. The CDR3 nucleotides are TGTGCCAGCAGCCCGACTGATTCGGAGACCCAGTACTTC. Its protein is CASSPTDSETQYF.

Worth noting for this clone: The identical CDR3 is also encoded by other nucleotide sequences in the sample. The chain joins TRBV9 to TRBJ1-5; D gene uncertain. There are 15 residues in the CDR3. Trimming stripped 0 bases from V and 0 bases from J, with 7 bases between. Germline CDR1 and CDR2: SGDLS and YYNGEE. CDR3 DNA: TGTGCCAGCAGCGTAGAGGGTAATAGCAATCAGCCCCAGCATTTT. Amino acids: CASSVEGNSNQPQHF.

With respect to this clone: The sample has other DNA sequences that encode this CDR3 too. This chain joins TRBV7-2 and TRBJ2-5; TRBD2 aligns across 16 bases. After removal of 5 bases from V and 5 bases from J, the junction contained 8 bases not matched to a gene. Germline V CDR1 and CDR2: SGHTA, FQGNSA. CDR3 length equals 17 residues. The CDR3 region is CASSIGTSGRAGETQYF. In DNA, the CDR3 is TGTGCCAGCAGCATCGGGACTAGCGGGAGGGCCGGGGAGACCCAGTACTTC. The full variable domain, in which reference TRBV7-2 and TRBJ2-5 provide the parts outside the CDR3, is GAGVSQSPSNKVTEKGKDVELRCDPISGHTALYWYRQSLGQGLEFLIYFQGNSAPDKSGLPSDRFSAERTGGSVSTLTIQRTQQEDSAVYLCASSIGTSGRAGETQYFGPGTRLLVL.

This rearrangement joins TRBV28 to TRBJ2-1, with a weak D call TRBD2 (5 bases). CDR3 length: 16 amino acids. Germline V gene lookup returns CDR1 MDHEN and CDR2 SYDVKM. V was shortened by 1 base and J by 1 base, with 11 bases between the two germline ends. The CDR3 DNA is TGTGCCAGCAGTTTATTAACGGGATTGTCCTACAATGAGCAGTTCTTC. Translated: CASSLLTGLSYNEQFF.

The rearrangement links TRBV4-3 to TRBJ1-6; tentatively, D is TRBD1 (6 bases). Trimming pared 0 bases from V and 6 bases from J, leaving 15 bases between. This CDR3 contains 17 residues. The germline V gene encodes CDR1 LGHNA and CDR2 YSLEER. CDR3 nucleotides: TGCGCCAGCAGCCAAGAACTGTTCACAGGGATTAATTCACCCCTCCACTTT. It yields the protein CASSQELFTGINSPLHF.

The chain is built from TRBV5-1 and TRBJ1-1; 9 bases map to TRBD1. The CDR3 is made up of 15 amino acids. V lost 0 bases, J lost 7 bases, and 7 bases stayed unmatched. Germline V lookup: CDR1 SGHRS, CDR2 YFSETQ. The CDR3 sequence: CASSLEGQGPFEAFF. In DNA form, the CDR3 reads TGCGCCAGCAGCTTGGAGGGACAGGGCCCGTTTGAAGCTTTCTTT.

This chain connects TRBV6-1 to TRBJ1-5, with D perhaps TRBD1 (6 bases). The CDR3 runs to 15 residues. Per the germline V gene, CDR1 is MNHNS and CDR2 is SASEGT. Between the trimmed V and J ends, which lost 1 base and 5 bases, there was a span of 12 bases. The CDR3: CASSEGSTGYQPQHF. The CDR3 nucleotides are TGTGCCAGCAGTGAAGGGTCGACAGGCTATCAGCCCCAGCATTTT.

V gene TRBV19 combines with J gene TRBJ1-5; TRBD1 matches at 7 bases. This CDR3 contains 16 residues. V was clipped by 6 bases and J by 6 bases; unmatched bases: 14. From germline, CDR1 is LNHDA and CDR2 SQIVND (reference sequence). The CDR3 sequence: CASSYPGQKTVQPQHF. The CDR3 nucleotides read TGTGCCAGTAGCTATCCGGGACAGAAGACAGTTCAGCCCCAGCATTTT.

This clone was detected once. This chain connects TRBV6-7 to TRBJ2-5, with 7 positions matching TRBD2. Judging by the DNA end, TRBJ2-7 fits better; the J call may be wrong. TRBV6-7 belongs to the ORF category, with a function that is uncertain. The CDR3 loop spans 15 amino acids. The CDR3 sequence: CASSYKLAGRDEQYF. For the CDR3, the DNA is TGTGCCAGCAGTTACAAGTTAGCGGGTCGGGACGAGCAGTACTTC.

V gene TRBV5-1 combines with J gene TRBJ1-5, with a possible D match to TRBD1 (5 bases). Germline loops: CDR1 SGHRS, CDR2 YFSETQ. CDR3 length: 18 residues. V lost 0 bases, J lost 0 bases, and 16 bases lay in between. The CDR3 coding sequence is TGCGCCAGCAGCTTGGGAGACAGTAGCAATCCTAGCAATCAGCCCCAGCATTTT. This gives the protein CASSLGDSSNPSNQPQHF.

This chain connects TRBV7-9 to TRBJ1-4; tentative D call: TRBD1 (6 bases). This CDR3 is built from 14 residues. The V end lost 3 bases, the J end lost 5 bases, and 10 bases lay between the germline ends. CDR1 SEHNR and CDR2 FQNEAQ come from the germline V gene (reference sequence). CDR3 amino acids: CASSLTGVNEKLFF. CDR3 in DNA: TGTGCCAGCAGCTTGACAGGAGTAAATGAAAAACTGTTTTTT.

The chain uses TRBV5-5 and TRBJ2-1; 7 bases are a match to TRBD1. This CDR3 comprises 13 residues. V shed 5 bases, J shed 8 bases, and the junction held 7 bases outside the gene matches. Germline values: CDR1 SGHKS, CDR2 YYEKEE (reference sequence). CDR3 residues: CASRATGRYEQFF. CDR3 nucleotides: TGTGCCAGCAGGGCGACAGGGCGGTATGAGCAGTTCTTC.

The chain joins TRBV7-9 to TRBJ1-1, with 9 bases matching TRBD1. The V and J ends lost 5 bases and 1 base, in that order; junction bases with no gene match: 2. This CDR3 is 14 amino acids long. Germline V gene data show CDR1 as SEHNR and CDR2 as FQNEAQ (reference sequence). CDR3 nucleotide sequence: TGTGCCAGCAGCGAACAGGGGGCGAACACTGAAGCTTTCTTT. Protein: CASSEQGANTEAFF.

This chain uses TRBV19 with TRBJ1-2; D gene uncertain. CDR1 is LNHDA and CDR2 is SQIVND in the germline V gene (reference sequence). The CDR3 extends over 12 amino acids. Trimming removed 5 bases at V and 4 bases at J, with 8 bases between. The CDR3 bases are TGTGCCAGTAGTCTACCTCCCTATGGCTACACCTTC. The encoded protein is CASSLPPYGYTF.

This chain links TRBV5-1 with TRBJ2-5; D gene ambiguous. The ends were cut back, 0 bases at V and 4 bases at J, with 16 bases in the middle. CDR3 length: 16 residues. Germline V gene data show CDR1 as SGHRS and CDR2 as YFSETQ. In nucleotides, the CDR3 is TGCGCCAGCAGCTTGGTCGGAAGTCGCGGTTCAGAGACCCAGTACTTC. Its protein product is CASSLVGSRGSETQYF.

The chain joins TRBV6-1 to TRBJ1-1; no reliable D call. Trimming removed 5 bases from V and 0 bases from J, with 7 bases in between. CDR3 size: 13 residues. The germline V gene has CDR1 MNHNS and CDR2 SASEGT. This CDR3 reads CASSPVVNTEAFF. CDR3 sequence (DNA): TGTGCCAGCAGTCCAGTAGTGAACACTGAAGCTTTCTTT.

The genes are TRBV4-1 and TRBJ2-1; D gene uncertain. Germline CDR1 reads MGHRA; CDR2 reads YSYEKL. Trimming stripped 0 bases from V and 4 bases from J, with 10 bases between. This CDR3 is built from 15 residues. DNA of the CDR3: TGCGCCAGCAGCCAAGATGAGACCATATACAATGAGCAGTTCTTC. Protein: CASSQDETIYNEQFF.

This chain links TRBV5-5 with TRBJ1-4, with a weak D call TRBD1 (5 bases). Germline V gene data show CDR1 as SGHKS and CDR2 as YYEKEE (reference sequence). V lost 3 bases to trimming and J lost 6 bases, with 15 bases between them. The CDR3 sequence is 15 residues long. The DNA of the CDR3 is TGTGCCAGCAGCTACGGGGCCTTAGTGGATGAAAAACTGTTTTTT. Translating gives CASSYGALVDEKLFF. The variable domain in full, with the rest retrieved from reference TRBV5-5 and TRBJ1-4, is DAGVTQSPTHLIKTRGQQVTLRCSPISGHKSVSWYQQVLGQGPQFIFQYYEKEERGRGNFPDRFSARQFPNYSSELNVNALLLGDSALYLCASSYGALVDEKLFFGSGTQLSVL.

This clone has a single count. This chain joins TRBV6-6 and TRBJ2-5, with 7 positions matching TRBD1. Looked up from germline, CDR1 is MNHNY and CDR2 is SVGAGI (reference sequence). The CDR3 totals 14 residues. After removal of 6 bases from V and 2 bases from J, the junction contained 6 bases not matched to a gene. CDR3 residues: CASSSGQAQETQYF. The CDR3 nucleotides read TGTGCCAGCAGCTCCGGACAGGCTCAAGAGACCCAGTACTTC.

In regard to this clone: The junction and the germline gene differ at one end; a read error may be behind it. The rearrangement joins TRBV18 to TRBJ1-1; D might be TRBD1 (5 bases). Germline CDR1 and CDR2: KGHSH and LQKENI. The CDR3 is made up of 14 amino acids. This chain's CDR3 is CASSNLGGDTEAFF. The CDR3 DNA follows: TGTGCCAGCTCAAACCTTGGGGGAGACACCGAAGCTTTCTTT.

The CDR3 DNA sequence: TGCAGGAACTGGGGGAGAGGGGGCTACACCTTC. Translation gives CRNWGRGGYTF. The V call is TRBV29-1, the J call TRBJ1-2, with D maybe TRBD1 (5 bases). Germline V gives CDR1 SQVTM, CDR2 ANQGSEA. The CDR3 loop spans 11 amino acids.

CDR3 amino acids: CAITPTGTDYEQYF. The CDR3, as DNA: TGTGCCATCACCCCGACAGGGACGGACTACGAGCAGTACTTC. V gene TRBV10-3 combines with J gene TRBJ2-7, with 7 bases identical to TRBD1. The CDR3 has 14 amino acids. Germline CDR1 ENHRY, CDR2 SYGVKD. V was clipped by 7 bases and J by 3 bases; unmatched bases: 9.

The chain links TRBV4-1 to TRBJ1-4; D not certain. The V and J ends lost 1 base and 7 bases respectively, with 16 bases between them. The V gene's germline CDR1 is MGHRA and CDR2 YSYEKL. CDR3 length: 16 residues. CDR3 nucleotide sequence: TGCGCCAGCAGCCAAGGGCAGCCTCGACGGAGTGAAAAACTGTTTTTT. This sequence encodes CASSQGQPRRSEKLFF.

Note on this clone: The same CDR3 can be traced to other DNA sequences in this sample. This chain connects TRBV7-9 to TRBJ2-7; 7 bases fit TRBD1. J lost 4 bases, V lost 5 bases, and 5 bases had no gene match. The germline V gene encodes CDR1 SEHNR and CDR2 FQNEAQ (reference sequence). The CDR3 spans 13 residues. Written as DNA, the CDR3 is TGTGCCAGCAGCCCGGGACAGTCATACGAGCAGTACTTC. It is translated as CASSPGQSYEQYF.

The rearrangement uses TRBV29-1 and TRBJ1-3; no definite D call. Germline V gene data show CDR1 as SQVTM and CDR2 as ANQGSEA. This CDR3 contains 14 residues. Trimming pared 4 bases from V and 0 bases from J, leaving 10 bases between. CDR3 amino acids: CSVVGPYSGNTIYF. The CDR3 coding sequence is TGCAGCGTTGTTGGGCCTTACTCTGGAAACACCATATATTTT.

This clone came up once. This chain's CDR3 is CASSPSSGGTPYEQYF. CDR3 nucleotide sequence: TGCGCCAGCAGCCCCTCATCCGGAGGGACACCCTACGAGCAGTACTTC. V and J are TRBV4-3 and TRBJ2-7; D possibly uses TRBD1 or TRBD2 (6 bases each). The CDR3 is made up of 16 amino acids. Germline V gene lookup returns CDR1 LGHNA and CDR2 YSLEER. V gave up 4 bases and J gave up 2 bases, with 18 bases separating them.

Regarding this clone: This sample includes further DNA sequences coding for the same CDR3. V gene TRBV18 combines with J gene TRBJ2-7; 14 bases are shared with TRBD2. Germline assignment: CDR1 KGHSH and CDR2 LQKENI. The J segment lost 3 bases and the V segment lost 6 bases, leaving 4 bases of the junction unmatched. The CDR3 has 15 amino acids. In DNA, the CDR3 is TGTGCCAGCTCTCGCGGGACTAGCGGGAGCTACGAGCAGTACTTC. It codes for CASSRGTSGSYEQYF.

J is TRBJ2-7 and V is TRBV10-3; possibly TRBD1 or TRBD2 for D (6 bases each). From germline, CDR1 is ENHRY and CDR2 SYGVKD. This CDR3 spans 18 amino acids. Trimming cost V 5 bases and J 1 base, with 24 bases left between them. In DNA form, the CDR3 reads TGTGCCATCAGTCAACTTCCGACGGGGGCGACTAAGTCCTACGAGCAGTACTTC. Translated, it gives CAISQLPTGATKSYEQYF.

The chain uses TRBV6-5 and TRBJ1-1; unclear D gene. The CDR3 consists of 13 residues. The ends were cut back, 0 bases at V and 5 bases at J, with 7 bases in the middle. CDR1 and CDR2 from the germline V gene are MNHEY and SVGAGI. The CDR3 sequence is CASSYSRTTEAFF. CDR3 nucleotide sequence: TGTGCCAGCAGTTACTCTAGGACGACTGAAGCTTTCTTT.

This clone was recorded only once. The chain recombines TRBV6-5 with TRBJ1-1, with D uncertain. V lost 5 bases to trimming and J lost 5 bases, with 18 bases between them. The CDR3 is 15 residues long. Germline CDR1 reads MNHEY; CDR2 reads SVGAGI. The CDR3 region has the DNA TGTGCCAGCAGTAACCCCCGGTGGGGTGGGACTGAAGCTTTCTTT. Translating it yields CASSNPRWGGTEAFF.

This clone was observed a few times. The V call is TRBV19, the J call TRBJ1-2, with 9 bases aligning to TRBD1. Trimming took 5 bases from V and 3 from J; bases not matched to a gene: 10. This CDR3 is built from 16 residues. CDR1 and CDR2 (germline): LNHDA, SQIVND (reference sequence). CDR3 residues: CASSPTRGQGDYGYTF. The CDR3 region has the DNA TGTGCCAGTAGTCCCACCCGGGGACAGGGCGACTATGGCTACACCTTC. Based on the CDR3 plus reference TRBV19 and TRBJ1-2, the full variable domain is DGGITQSPKYLFRKEGQNVTLSCEQNLNHDAMYWYRQDPGQGLRLIYYSQIVNDFQKGDIAEGYSVSREKKESFPLTVTSAQKNPTAFYLCASSPTRGQGDYGYTFGSGTRLTVV.